This TCR beta chain stems from a study of prognosis after radiotherapy for stage I lung cancer. The V gene lost 7 bases and the J gene lost 3 bases, with 12 bases spanning the gap. The CDR3 has 13 amino acids. In germline, CDR1 is GTSNPN, CDR2 SVGIG (reference sequence). With two-round multiplex PCR, TCR beta CDR3 sequences were amplified from genomic DNA. Gene-specific TRBV and TRBJ primers were used in PCR round one. TCRdb re-called the multiplex PCR reads through MiXCR, storing one row per CDR3 protein. The table records about 24,000 distinct CDR3 sequences, roughly two fifths of them present only once.

This receptor was identified in a donor aged 50 or older with non-small cell lung cancer. The rearrangement uses TRBV30 and TRBJ1-4, with D possibly matching TRBD1 (6 bases). The specimen was PBMCs, collected before or after stereotactic body radiation therapy (not recorded which). The CDR3 region is CAYNRAANEKLFF. DNA for the CDR3: TGTGCCTACAACAGGGCGGCTAATGAAAAACTGTTTTTT.